These 7 T cell receptor beta chains were sequenced from one sample in a study of radiation and T cells in renal cell carcinoma. Profiling relied on immunoSEQ multiplex PCR, and the TCRdb table lists in-frame clones only, not all of them. The table records over 120,000 clones, approximately 86% of them present only once. Time point defined: blood 4 weeks post-SBRT, at nephrectomy. The treatment here: 15 Gy SBRT to primary tumor, nephrectomy 4 weeks later. The sample was blood, taken from a patient whose treatment included radiotherapy and nephrectomy. The origin of the receptors is a woman aged 45 to 65 with renal cell carcinoma.

This chain uses TRBV1 with TRBJ2-1; TRBD2 reflects the table's D call only, with no check against the DNA. TRBV1 is a pseudogene locus. This CDR3 contains 18 residues. The DNA of the CDR3 is TGCACCAGCAGCCAGTTAGCGGGAGAACGATCAATACGCAATGAGCAGTTCTTC. Residues: CTSSQLAGERSIRNEQFF.

This chain uses TRBV27 with TRBJ2-1; TRBD2 is a possible D gene (5 bases). This CDR3 spans 15 amino acids. V was shortened by 3 bases and J by 5 bases, with 14 bases between the two germline ends. CDR1 is MNHEY, CDR2 SMNVEV, per germline (reference sequence). CDR3 protein: CASSFAGQPNNEQFF. In DNA, the CDR3 is TGTGCCAGCAGTTTCGCGGGCCAACCTAACAATGAGCAGTTCTTC.

The genes are TRBV7-2 and TRBJ2-7; 8 bases agree with TRBD2. The V gene's germline CDR1 is SGHTA and CDR2 FQGNSA. V was pared by 5 bases and J by 6 bases, with 9 bases of the junction left unmatched. The CDR3 has 14 residues. CDR3 protein: CASSPSGSVREQYF. The CDR3 DNA reads as TGTGCCAGCAGCCCAAGCGGGAGCGTGCGCGAGCAGTACTTC.

The chain recombines TRBV20-1 with TRBJ1-6; D not resolved. This CDR3 comprises 11 residues. Trimming stripped 2 bases from V and 10 bases from J, with 6 bases between. Per germline, CDR1 DFQATT and CDR2 SNEGSKA (reference sequence). DNA of the CDR3: TGCAGTGCTAGAAGGGAGTCACCCCTCCACTTT. Protein product: CSARRESPLHF.

The rearrangement joins TRBV19 to TRBJ2-2, with D perhaps matching TRBD2 (5 bases). V was trimmed by 5 bases and J by 3 bases, leaving 7 bases between them. CDR3 length equals 13 residues. The germline V gene encodes CDR1 LNHDA and CDR2 SQIVND (reference sequence). The CDR3 spells CASSRGYTGELFF. The CDR3 DNA reads as TGTGCCAGTAGTCGGGGTTACACCGGGGAGCTGTTTTTT.

This clone was observed a single time. V and J are TRBV9 and TRBJ1-2; unclear D gene. The CDR3 totals 16 residues. Looked up from germline, CDR1 is SGDLS and CDR2 is YYNGEE. Deletions cut 0 bases from V and 5 bases from J, with 17 bases between. The CDR3 sequence: CASSVGAPLAGYGYTF. The CDR3 DNA is TGTGCCAGCAGCGTAGGGGCCCCTCTGGCGGGTTATGGCTACACCTTC.

This clone was seen only once. V usage is TRBV9 and J usage is TRBJ2-1, with D hard to call. The germline gives CDR1 SGDLS, CDR2 YYNGEE. This CDR3 region has 12 residues. Trimming left V 3 bases short and J 4 bases short, with 5 bases between. The CDR3 sequence: CASSETYNEQFF. The CDR3 DNA is TGTGCCAGCAGCGAAACTTACAATGAGCAGTTCTTC.